This T cell receptor (beta chain) was found in a study of cytotoxic CD8 clonotypes in ibrutinib-treated CLL. Study in general: Partial response occurred in roughly 25 patients and complete response in 2; at median around 70 months, around 15 remained remitted and 12 progressed. Study conclusions and caveats: Having risen at ibrutinib response, clonality had fallen back toward baseline by progression. There were differences in sampling times between sustained-remission and progressing patients. Among the clonotypes, public ones were uncommon and contracted or held stable on treatment.

V was shortened by 0 bases and J by 4 bases, with 10 bases between the two germline ends. The CDR3 spans 14 residues. Germline CDR1 is SGHRS and CDR2 is YFSETQ. The assay was immunoSEQ multiplex PCR, and TCRdb's table has in-frame clones only and misses some. Among around 77,000 clones, approximately 80% were seen once, and the ten largest hold roughly 8%. In the case of this clone: Its specificity is unknown.

The specimen comprised PBMCs, sampled at disease progression, from a patient treated with ibrutinib. The rearrangement joins TRBV5-1 to TRBJ2-5, with D tentatively TRBD1 (5 bases). The clonotype comes from a human donor with chronic lymphocytic leukemia. The CDR3 coding sequence is TGCGCCAGCAGCTTGGGACAGTACAGAGAGACCCAGTACTTC. As protein: CASSLGQYRETQYF.